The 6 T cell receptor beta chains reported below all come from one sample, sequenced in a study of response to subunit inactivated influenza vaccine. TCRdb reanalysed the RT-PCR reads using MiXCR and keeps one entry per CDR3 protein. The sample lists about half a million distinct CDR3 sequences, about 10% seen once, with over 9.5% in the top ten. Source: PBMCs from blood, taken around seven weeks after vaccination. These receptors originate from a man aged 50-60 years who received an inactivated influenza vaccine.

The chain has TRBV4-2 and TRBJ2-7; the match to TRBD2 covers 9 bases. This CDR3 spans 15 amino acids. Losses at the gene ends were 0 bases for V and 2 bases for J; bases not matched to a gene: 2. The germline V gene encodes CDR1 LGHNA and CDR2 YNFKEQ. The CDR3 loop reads CASSQELAGTYEQYF. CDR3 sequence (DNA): TGTGCCAGCAGCCAAGAGCTAGCGGGGACCTACGAGCAGTACTTC.

Written as DNA, the CDR3 is TGTGCCAGCAGCCTTGGGGGGACGGAGAACACTGAAGCTTTCTTT. Residues: CASSLGGTENTEAFF. The chain links TRBV12-3 or TRBV12-4 to TRBJ1-1; D possibly corresponds to TRBD1 (5 bases). The ends were cut back, 6 bases at V and 1 base at J, with 15 bases in the middle. The length of the CDR3 is 15 residues.

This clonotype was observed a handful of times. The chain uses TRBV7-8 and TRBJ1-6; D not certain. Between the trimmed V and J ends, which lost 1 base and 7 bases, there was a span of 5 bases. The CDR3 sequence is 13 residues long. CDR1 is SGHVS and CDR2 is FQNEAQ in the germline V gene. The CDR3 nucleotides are TGTGCCAGCAGCTTAGTTCAGAATTCACCCCTCCACTTT. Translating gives CASSLVQNSPLHF.

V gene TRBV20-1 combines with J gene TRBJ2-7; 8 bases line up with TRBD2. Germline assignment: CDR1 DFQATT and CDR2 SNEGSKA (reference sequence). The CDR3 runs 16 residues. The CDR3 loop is CCARDRGGVMTYEQYF. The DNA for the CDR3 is TGCTGCGCTAGAGATCGGGGGGGGGTTATGACTTACGAGCAGTACTTC.

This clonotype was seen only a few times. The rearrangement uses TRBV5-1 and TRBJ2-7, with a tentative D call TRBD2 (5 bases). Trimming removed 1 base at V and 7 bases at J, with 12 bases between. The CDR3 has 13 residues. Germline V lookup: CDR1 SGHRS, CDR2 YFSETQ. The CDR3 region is CASSLSLSGEQYF. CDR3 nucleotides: TGCGCCAGCAGCTTGAGCCTTTCGGGGGAGCAGTACTTC.

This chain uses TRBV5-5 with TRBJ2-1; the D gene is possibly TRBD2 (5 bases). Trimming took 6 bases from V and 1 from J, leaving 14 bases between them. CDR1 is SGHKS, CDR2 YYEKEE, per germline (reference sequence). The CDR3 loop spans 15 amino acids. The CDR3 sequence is CASTPGVGSYNEQFF. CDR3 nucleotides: TGTGCCAGCACCCCCGGGGTAGGGTCCTACAATGAGCAGTTCTTC.